This T cell receptor beta chain was retrieved from a study of beta chain features in type 1 diabetes. Germline assignment: CDR1 SGHRS and CDR2 YFSETQ. The CDR3 runs to 21 residues. Trimming at V came to 0 bases and at J to 6 bases, leaving 22 bases not matched to a gene. Expressed TCRB transcripts got sequenced, as all isolated RNA was reverse transcribed. Generated by immunoSEQ multiplex PCR, the TCRdb table keeps only in-frame clones and is missing some. Counted here are just over 150,000 clones, roughly 11% occurring once; the ten biggest clones make up approximately 2%. Study-level results: Any HLA-type effect on TCRB rearrangement remained unresolved here.

This clone showed up just a few times. The antigen remains unidentified. Specimen: central memory CD4+ T cells from blood. This receptor was identified in a man younger than 35 in good health. This sequence joins TRBV5-1 and TRBJ2-1; TRBD2 matches at 9 bases. CDR3 in amino acids: CASSLGWGQFSGSKTGNEQFF. The CDR3 DNA reads as TGCGCCAGCAGCTTGGGGTGGGGCCAGTTTAGCGGGAGCAAAACAGGCAATGAGCAGTTCTTC.